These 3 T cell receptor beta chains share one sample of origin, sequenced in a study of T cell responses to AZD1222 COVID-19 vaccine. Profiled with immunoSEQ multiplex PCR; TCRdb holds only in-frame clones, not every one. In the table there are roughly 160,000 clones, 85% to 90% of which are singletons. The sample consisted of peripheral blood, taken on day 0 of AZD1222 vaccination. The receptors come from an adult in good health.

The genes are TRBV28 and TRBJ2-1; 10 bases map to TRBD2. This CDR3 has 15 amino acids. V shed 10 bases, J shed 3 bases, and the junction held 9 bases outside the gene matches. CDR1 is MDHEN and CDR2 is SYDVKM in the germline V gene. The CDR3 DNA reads TGTGCCACCTCCGGACTAGCGGATTACTACAATGAGCAGTTCTTC. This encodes CATSGLADYYNEQFF.

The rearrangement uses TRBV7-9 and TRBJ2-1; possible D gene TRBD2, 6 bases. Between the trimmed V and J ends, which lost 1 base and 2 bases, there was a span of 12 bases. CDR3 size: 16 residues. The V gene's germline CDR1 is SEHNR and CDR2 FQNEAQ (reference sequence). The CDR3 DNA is TGTGCCAGCAGCTTAGTAGTCGGGAGCACCTACAATGAGCAGTTCTTC. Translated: CASSLVVGSTYNEQFF.

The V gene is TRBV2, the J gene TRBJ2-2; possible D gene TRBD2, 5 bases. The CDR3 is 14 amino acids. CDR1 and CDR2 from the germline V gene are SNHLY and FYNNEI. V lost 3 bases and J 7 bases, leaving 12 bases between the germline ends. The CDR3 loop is CASSDRFGNGELFF. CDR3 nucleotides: TGTGCCAGCAGTGATAGGTTCGGGAACGGGGAGCTGTTTTTT.